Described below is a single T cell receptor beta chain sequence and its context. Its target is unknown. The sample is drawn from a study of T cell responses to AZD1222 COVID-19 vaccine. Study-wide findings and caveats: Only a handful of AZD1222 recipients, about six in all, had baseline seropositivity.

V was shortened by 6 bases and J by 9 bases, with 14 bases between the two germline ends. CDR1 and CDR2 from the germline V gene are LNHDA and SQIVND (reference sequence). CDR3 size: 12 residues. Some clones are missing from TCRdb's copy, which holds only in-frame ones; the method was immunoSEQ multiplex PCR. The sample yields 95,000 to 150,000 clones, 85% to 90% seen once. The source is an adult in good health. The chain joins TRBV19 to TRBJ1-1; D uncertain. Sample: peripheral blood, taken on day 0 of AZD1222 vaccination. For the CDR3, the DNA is TGTGCCAGTAGCGAAAGGGAAGGGCAAGCTTTCTTT. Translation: CASSEREGQAFF.